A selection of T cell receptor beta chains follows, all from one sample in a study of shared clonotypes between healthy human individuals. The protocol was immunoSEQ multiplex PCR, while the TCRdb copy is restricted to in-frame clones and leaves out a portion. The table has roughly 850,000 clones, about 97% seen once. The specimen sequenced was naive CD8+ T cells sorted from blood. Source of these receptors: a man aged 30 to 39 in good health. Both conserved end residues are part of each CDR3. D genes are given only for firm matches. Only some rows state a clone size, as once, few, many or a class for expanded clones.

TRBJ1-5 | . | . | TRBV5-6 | TGTGCCAGCAGCTCGATACAGGGTGGGCAGCCCCAGCATTTT | CASSSIQGGQPQHF
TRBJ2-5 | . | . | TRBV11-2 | TGTGCCAGCAGCCCCCGGGGGACGCGGGATCGAGAGACCCAGTACTTC | CASSPRGTRDRETQYF
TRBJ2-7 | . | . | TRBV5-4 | TGTGCCAGCAGCTTTGATGCCTCCTACGAGCAGTACTTC | CASSFDASYEQYF
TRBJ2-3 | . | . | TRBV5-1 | TGCGCCAGCAGTGACGGAGCAGATACGCAGTATTTT | CASSDGADTQYF
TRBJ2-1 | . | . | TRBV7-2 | TGTGCCAGCAGCCCAGGGGAGATACCACCCTACAATGAGCAGTTCTTC | CASSPGEIPPYNEQFF
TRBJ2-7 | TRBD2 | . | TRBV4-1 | TGCGCCAGCAGCCAAGATTACAGTGTCGGACTAGCGAGGTACGAGCAGTACTTC | CASSQDYSVGLARYEQYF
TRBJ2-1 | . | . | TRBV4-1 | TGCGCCAGCAGCCAAGAAACAAGGGCAGGGCCCGACTTTCTTGGCTACAATGAGCAGTTCTTC | CASSQETRAGPDFLGYNEQFF
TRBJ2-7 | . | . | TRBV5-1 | TGCGCCAGTATGGACGAACGGGGGTACGAGCAGTACTTC | CASMDERGYEQYF
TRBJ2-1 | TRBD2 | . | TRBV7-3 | TGTGCCAGCAGCATCCTCGGTGGCGGGAGTGAAGATGAGCAGTTCTTC | CASSILGGGSEDEQFF
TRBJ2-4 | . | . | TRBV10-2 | TGCGCCAGCAGCGTCGGGAACATTCAGTACTTC | CASSVGNIQYF
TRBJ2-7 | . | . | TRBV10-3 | TGTGCCACCACGTACGAGACCCGAAGTTCCCACGAGCAGTACTTC | CATTYETRSSHEQYF
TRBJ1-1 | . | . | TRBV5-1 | TGCGCCAGCAGCTTGAGAGGGGTTACAGTGGGCTTTGAAGCTTTCTTT | CASSLRGVTVGFEAFF
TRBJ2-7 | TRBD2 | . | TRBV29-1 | TGCAGCGTTGAACCCGGGGGGGACTACGAGCAGTACTTC | CSVEPGGDYEQYF
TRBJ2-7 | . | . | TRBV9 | TGTGCCAGCAGCCCTTCCGGGACCCGCTACGAGCAGTACTTC | CASSPSGTRYEQYF
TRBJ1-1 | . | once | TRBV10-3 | TGTGCCATCAGTGAATCCGGGGCCACTGAAGCTTTCTTT | CAISESGATEAFF